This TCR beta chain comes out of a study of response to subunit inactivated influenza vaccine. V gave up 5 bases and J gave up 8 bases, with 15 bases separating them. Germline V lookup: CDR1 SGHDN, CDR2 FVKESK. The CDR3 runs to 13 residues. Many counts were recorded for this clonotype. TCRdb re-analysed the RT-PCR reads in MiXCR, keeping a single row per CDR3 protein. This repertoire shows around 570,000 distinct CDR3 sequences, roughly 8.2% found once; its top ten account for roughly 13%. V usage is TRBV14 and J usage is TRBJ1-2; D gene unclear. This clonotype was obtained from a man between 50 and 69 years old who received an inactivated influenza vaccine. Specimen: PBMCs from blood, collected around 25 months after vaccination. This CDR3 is CASSFSRLEGYTF. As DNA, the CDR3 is TGTGCCAGCAGCTTTTCTAGGTTGGAGGGCTACACCTTC.